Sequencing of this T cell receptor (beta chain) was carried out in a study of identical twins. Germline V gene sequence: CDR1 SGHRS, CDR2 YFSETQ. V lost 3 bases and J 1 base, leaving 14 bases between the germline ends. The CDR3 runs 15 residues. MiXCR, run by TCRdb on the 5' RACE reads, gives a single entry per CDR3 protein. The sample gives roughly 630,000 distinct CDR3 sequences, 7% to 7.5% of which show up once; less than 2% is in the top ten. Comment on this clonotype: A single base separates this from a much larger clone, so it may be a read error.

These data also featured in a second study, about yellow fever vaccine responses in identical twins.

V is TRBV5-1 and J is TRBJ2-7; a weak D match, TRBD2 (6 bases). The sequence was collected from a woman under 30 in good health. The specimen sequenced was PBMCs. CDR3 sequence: CASSSRLVESYEQYF. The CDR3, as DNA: TGCGCCAGCAGCTCCCGACTAGTGGAATCCTACGAGCAGTACTTC.